These 23 T cell receptor beta chains came from one sample sequenced in a study of Graves' ophthalmopathy and Graves' hyperthyroidism. RNA transcripts were the template, and TCR beta CDR3 regions were amplified from them. Scientists carried out first-round RT-PCR using HTBI primers and then a second-round multiplex PCR. TCRdb itself ran the multiplex PCR reads through MiXCR, one entry per CDR3 protein. The table has hundreds of thousands of distinct CDR3 sequences, approximately 42% seen once. Sequenced: peripheral blood. All receptors derive from an adult man with Graves' ophthalmopathy.

The genes are TRBV20-1 and TRBJ1-5; 8 bases are shared with TRBD1. Germline V lookup: CDR1 DFQATT, CDR2 SNEGSKA (reference sequence). This CDR3 comprises 13 residues. The V gene end was trimmed by 7 bases and the J gene end by 4 bases; junction bases not matched to a gene: 6. In DNA, the CDR3 is TGCAGTGGGGGACAGGACTCAAATCAGCCCCAGCATTTT. Translated: CSGGQDSNQPQHF.

For this clonotype: A read error may explain this, as a much larger clone is one base away. V and J are TRBV25-1 and TRBJ2-5; D is undetermined. The CDR3 loop spans 10 amino acids. Trimming shortened V by 3 bases and J by 5 bases, and 1 base separated the two germline ends. Germline CDR1 reads MGHDK; CDR2 reads SYGVNS. The chain's CDR3 is CASSDETQYF. The CDR3 DNA reads as TGTGCCAGCAGTGATGAGACCCAGTACTTC.

This clonotype was counted many times. This chain uses TRBV19 with TRBJ1-1, with no clear D. The CDR3 spans 14 residues. V lost 4 bases to trimming and J lost 1 base, with 10 bases between them. Germline CDR1 and CDR2: LNHDA and SQIVND (reference sequence). The CDR3 here is CASSTDGRNTEAFF. In DNA form, the CDR3 reads TGTGCCAGTAGTACGGACGGGCGGAACACTGAAGCTTTCTTT.

The chain joins TRBV5-1 to TRBJ2-2; D ambiguous. Per the germline V gene, CDR1 is SGHRS and CDR2 is YFSETQ. CDR3 size: 15 residues. Trimming removed 5 bases from V and 8 bases from J, with 19 bases in between. The CDR3, as DNA: TGCGCCAGCAGAGACCTCCCCGGAGAGGAAGGGGAGCTGTTTTTT. It codes for CASRDLPGEEGELFF.

This clonotype has only a few counts. The chain has TRBV7-8 and TRBJ2-2, with D perhaps matching TRBD2 (5 bases). V lost 1 base, J lost 4 bases, and 16 bases lay in between. The CDR3 is 17 amino acids. The germline V gene encodes CDR1 SGHVS and CDR2 FQNEAQ. This CDR3 is CASSLVPLAGGTGELFF. CDR3 nucleotide sequence: TGTGCCAGCAGCTTAGTCCCGCTAGCTGGAGGCACCGGGGAGCTGTTTTTT.

The V call is TRBV5-6, the J call TRBJ1-2; no reliable D call. CDR1 and CDR2 (germline): SGHDT, YYEEEE. The CDR3 loop spans 12 amino acids. Trimming pared 4 bases from V and 4 bases from J, leaving 8 bases between. The CDR3: CASSLETYGYTF. The CDR3 bases are TGTGCCAGCAGCCTCGAAACCTATGGCTACACCTTC.

The genes are TRBV2 and TRBJ2-7; 9 nucleotides line up with TRBD2. Unmatched junction bases numbered 8, after V lost 4 bases and J lost 7 bases. The CDR3 is made up of 14 amino acids. The V gene's germline CDR1 is SNHLY and CDR2 FYNNEI. The CDR3 DNA follows: TGTGCCAGCAGTGTTGCGGGGGGGCCGCGGGAGCAGTACTTC. Translated: CASSVAGGPREQYF.

This clonotype showed up many times. The chain recombines TRBV2 with TRBJ1-1; no clear D gene. The CDR3 sequence is 11 residues long. V lost 8 bases, J lost 1 base, and 5 bases lay in between. Germline-derived CDR1 and CDR2 are SNHLY and FYNNEI. This CDR3 reads CASDKNTEAFF. CDR3 bases: TGTGCCAGCGACAAGAACACTGAAGCTTTCTTT.

The chain carries TRBV12-3 or TRBV12-4 and TRBJ2-5, with TRBD1 as a possible D gene (5 bases). Trimming took off 4 bases at V and 2 bases at J, with 11 bases between the two ends. The CDR3 consists of 14 residues. The DNA of the CDR3 is TGTGCCAGCAGTTCCCCGGACAAGCAAGAGACCCAGTACTTC. This codes for CASSSPDKQETQYF.

This clonotype was seen ten or more times. The J gene is TRBJ1-2, the V gene TRBV29-1, with TRBD1 matching 7 bases. Trimming took 6 bases from V and 8 from J; bases not matched to a gene: 12. This CDR3 spans 13 amino acids. Germline loops: CDR1 SQVTM, CDR2 ANQGSEA. CDR3 nucleotide sequence: TGCAGCGTGGGGGACAGTGGGACGAAAGGCTACACCTTC. It encodes CSVGDSGTKGYTF.

A remark on this clonotype: This may stem from a read error, because a much larger clone lies one nucleotide away. The CDR3 does not end in the conserved phenylalanine or tryptophan, so this is likely a read error. This chain uses TRBV25-1 with TRBJ1-6, with D maybe TRBD1 (5 bases). V lost 4 bases and J 10 bases, leaving 17 bases between the germline ends. This CDR3 is built from 15 residues. In germline, CDR1 is MGHDK, CDR2 SYGVNS. The CDR3 coding sequence is TGTGCCAGCAGTGGTTTGTCGGCAGGGAACTCACCCCTCCACCTT. Residues: CASSGLSAGNSPLHL.

This chain links TRBV20-1 with TRBJ1-6; 8 nucleotides line up with TRBD1. The junction had 11 bases not matched to a gene; V was cut back by 0 bases and J by 10 bases. Germline values: CDR1 DFQATT, CDR2 SNEGSKA (reference sequence). The CDR3 has 16 amino acids. CDR3: CSARDPLTGGGSPLHF. The CDR3 coding sequence is TGCAGTGCTAGAGATCCCCTAACAGGGGGAGGATCACCCCTCCACTTT.

This chain links TRBV7-9 with TRBJ1-1; D not certain. Germline V lookup: CDR1 SEHNR, CDR2 FQNEAQ (reference sequence). Trimming took off 5 bases at V and 3 bases at J, with 10 bases between the two ends. The CDR3 spans 13 residues. CDR3 DNA: TGTGCCAGCAGCCGGGCCGCCGACACTGAAGCTTTCTTT. Encoded protein: CASSRAADTEAFF.

As regards this clonotype: The junction departs from germline at one end; a sequencing error may be responsible. The chain recombines TRBV10-3 with TRBJ2-5; D gene uncertain. Per germline, CDR1 ENHRY and CDR2 SYGVKD. This CDR3 region has 12 residues. The CDR3 nucleotides read TGTGCCATCAGGGCAGGCCAAGAGACCCAGCACTTC. Its translation: CAIRAGQETQHF.

The V call is TRBV27, the J call TRBJ2-5; no firm D call. The CDR3 contains 13 residues. Between the trimmed V and J ends, which lost 8 bases and 6 bases, there was a span of 16 bases. Per the germline V gene, CDR1 is MNHEY and CDR2 is SMNVEV (reference sequence). CDR3 nucleotide sequence: TGTGCCAGCTCCCACCCCAGGACGAAGACCCAGTACTTC. Translated, it gives CASSHPRTKTQYF.

The V gene is TRBV7-9, the J gene TRBJ1-1; D is unclear. Looked up from germline, CDR1 is SEHNR and CDR2 is FQNEAQ (reference sequence). V was clipped by 5 bases and J by 0 bases, with 10 bases between them. This CDR3 is 14 amino acids long. In DNA, the CDR3 is TGTGCCAGCAGCCCCGGGGTCCTGAACACTGAAGCTTTCTTT. Amino acids: CASSPGVLNTEAFF.

This clonotype was seen only a few times. The CDR3 loop reads CSASEETQYF. CDR3 in DNA: TGCAGTGCTAGCGAAGAGACCCAGTACTTC. This chain connects TRBV20-1 to TRBJ2-5; D gene uncertain. Germline assignment: CDR1 DFQATT and CDR2 SNEGSKA (reference sequence). Trimming took off 3 bases at V and 3 bases at J, with 2 bases between the two ends. The CDR3 totals 10 residues.

The sample holds one count of this clonotype. The rearrangement links TRBV15 to TRBJ2-7, with TRBD2 matching over 12 bases. V was pared by 5 bases and J by 2 bases, with 4 bases of the junction left unmatched. CDR1 and CDR2 from the germline V gene are LNHNV and YYDKDF (reference sequence). CDR3 size: 15 residues. This CDR3 is CATSSRLAGAYEQYF. CDR3 nucleotides: TGTGCCACCAGCTCCAGACTAGCGGGAGCCTACGAGCAGTACTTC.

The chain has TRBV7-9 and TRBJ2-5, with D perhaps matching TRBD1 or TRBD2 (5 bases each). Trimming left V 0 bases short and J 0 bases short, with 8 bases between. There are 15 residues in the CDR3. Per the germline V gene, CDR1 is SEHNR and CDR2 is FQNEAQ (reference sequence). The CDR3, as DNA: TGTGCCAGCAGCTTAGCGCTGGGGGACCAAGAGACCCAGTACTTC. Protein product: CASSLALGDQETQYF. Full variable domain (missing parts from reference TRBV7-9 and TRBJ2-5): DTGVSQNPRHKITKRGQNVTFRCDPISEHNRLYWYRQTLGQGPEFLTYFQNEAQLEKSRLLSDRFSAERPKGSFSTLEIQRTEQGDSAMYLCASSLALGDQETQYFGPGTRLLVL.

The rearrangement joins TRBV7-9 to TRBJ2-6; no reliable D call. Germline CDR1 is SEHNR and CDR2 is FQNEAQ (reference sequence). CDR3 length: 16 residues. V lost 6 bases and J 0 bases, leaving 12 bases between the germline ends. As DNA, the CDR3 is TGTGCCAGCAGGCCCGACTGGGGCTCTGGGGCCAACGTCCTGACTTTC. Translation gives CASRPDWGSGANVLTF. The full variable domain, in which reference TRBV7-9 and TRBJ2-6 provide the parts outside the CDR3, is DTGVSQNPRHKITKRGQNVTFRCDPISEHNRLYWYRQTLGQGPEFLTYFQNEAQLEKSRLLSDRFSAERPKGSFSTLEIQRTEQGDSAMYLCASRPDWGSGANVLTFGAGSRLTVL.

This clonotype was found many times. The chain links TRBV20-1 to TRBJ1-2; TRBD1 is a possible D gene (6 bases). The CDR3 consists of 12 residues. Germline V gene lookup returns CDR1 DFQATT and CDR2 SNEGSKA (reference sequence). V was clipped by 5 bases and J by 1 base, with 8 bases between them. CDR3 coding DNA: TGCAGTGCTGGGACACGTAACTATGGCTACACCTTC. Translated: CSAGTRNYGYTF.

This clonotype was counted between two and nine times. The J gene is TRBJ1-6, the V gene TRBV9, with a weak D call TRBD1 (6 bases). The CDR3 is 15 amino acids. Germline V gene sequence: CDR1 SGDLS, CDR2 YYNGEE. The V end was cut by 5 bases, the J end by 7 bases, with 16 bases between. The DNA of the CDR3 is TGTGCCAGCAGTTTAGGGGGTTTGGGAAATTCACCCCTCCACTTT. Translating it yields CASSLGGLGNSPLHF.

This clonotype was detected many times. The gene calls are TRBV6-5 and TRBJ2-5; 9 nucleotides line up with TRBD1. This CDR3 is 14 amino acids long. V trimming: 6 bases; J trimming: 5 bases; junction bases outside the gene matches: 7. The germline gives CDR1 MNHEY, CDR2 SVGAGI. The CDR3 region is CASSITGGVETQYF. As DNA, the CDR3 is TGTGCCAGCAGCATTACAGGGGGCGTGGAGACCCAGTACTTC.